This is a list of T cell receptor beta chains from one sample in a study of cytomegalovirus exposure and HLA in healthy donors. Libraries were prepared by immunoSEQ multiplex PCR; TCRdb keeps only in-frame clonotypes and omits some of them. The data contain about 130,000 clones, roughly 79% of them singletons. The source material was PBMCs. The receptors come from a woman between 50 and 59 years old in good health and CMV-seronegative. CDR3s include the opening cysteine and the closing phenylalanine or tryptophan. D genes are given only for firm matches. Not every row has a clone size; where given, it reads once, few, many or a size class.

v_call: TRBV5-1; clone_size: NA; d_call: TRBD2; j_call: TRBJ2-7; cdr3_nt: TGCGCCAGCAGCATATCCGGGACTAGCTCGGACGAGCAGTACTTC; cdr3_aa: CASSISGTSSDEQYF
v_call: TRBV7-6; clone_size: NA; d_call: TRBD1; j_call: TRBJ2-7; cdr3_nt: TGTGCCAGCAGCTCCGGGTGGCAGGGGGCGGTCGAGCAGTACTTC; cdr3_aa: CASSSGWQGAVEQYF
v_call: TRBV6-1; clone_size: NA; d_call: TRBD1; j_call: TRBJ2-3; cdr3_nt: TGTGCCAGCAGTGTACTCCGGGACAGGGGACCTCGCACAGATACGCAGTATTTT; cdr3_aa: CASSVLRDRGPRTDTQYF
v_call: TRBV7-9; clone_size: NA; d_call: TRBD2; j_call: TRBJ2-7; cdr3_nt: TGTGCCAGCAGCGCAGGGACTACTCCAAGTTACGAGCAGTACTTC; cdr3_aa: CASSAGTTPSYEQYF
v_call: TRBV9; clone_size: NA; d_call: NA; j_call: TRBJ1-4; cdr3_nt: TGTGCCAGCGCGAAATCTGCAACTAATGAAAAACTGTTTTTT; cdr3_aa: CASAKSATNEKLFF
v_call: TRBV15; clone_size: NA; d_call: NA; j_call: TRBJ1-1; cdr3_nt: TGTGCCACCACCAAGGGGGTCCTCTCTAACACTGAAGCTTTCTTT; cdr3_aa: CATTKGVLSNTEAFF
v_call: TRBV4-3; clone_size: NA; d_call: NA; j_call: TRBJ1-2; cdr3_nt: TGCGCCAGCAGCCAAGACTCAGGCTCCTATGGCTACACCTTC; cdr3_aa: CASSQDSGSYGYTF
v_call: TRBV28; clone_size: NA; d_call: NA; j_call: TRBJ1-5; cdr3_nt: TGTGCCAGCAGTTTAGGAGGGCAGGGCAATCAGCCCCAGCATTTT; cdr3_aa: CASSLGGQGNQPQHF
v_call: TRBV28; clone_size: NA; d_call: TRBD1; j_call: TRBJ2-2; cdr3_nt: TGTGCCAGCAGCAAGCTACTACAGGGGGTCGCGAACACCGGGGAGCTGTTTTTT; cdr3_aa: CASSKLLQGVANTGELFF
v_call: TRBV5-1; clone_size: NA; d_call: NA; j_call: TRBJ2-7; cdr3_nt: TGCGCCAGCAGCTTGGTAACAGGGCGGTACGAGCAGTACTTC; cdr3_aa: CASSLVTGRYEQYF
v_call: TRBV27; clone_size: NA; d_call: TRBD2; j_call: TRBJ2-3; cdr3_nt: TGTGCCAGCAGTTTATTCGCGGGAGGGGGTCTTAGGGATACGCAGTATTTT; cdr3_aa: CASSLFAGGGLRDTQYF
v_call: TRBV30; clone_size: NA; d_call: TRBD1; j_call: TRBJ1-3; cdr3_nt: TGTGCCTGGAGGGACAGGGCCCGAAGGACCATATATTTT; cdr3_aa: CAWRDRARRTIYF
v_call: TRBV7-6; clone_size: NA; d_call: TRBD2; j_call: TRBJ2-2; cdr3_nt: TGTGCCAGCACCGGGGGGGTAGCCGCGTCCGGGGAGCTGTTTTTT; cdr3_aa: CASTGGVAASGELFF
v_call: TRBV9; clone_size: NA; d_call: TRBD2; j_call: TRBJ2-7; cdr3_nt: TGTGCCAGCAGCCCCCACGGACTAGTACCCGACGAGCAGTACTTC; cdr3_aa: CASSPHGLVPDEQYF
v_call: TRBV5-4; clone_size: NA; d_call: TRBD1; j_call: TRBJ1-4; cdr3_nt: TGTGCCAGCAGCGCACAGGGGGACCGTAATGAAAAACTGTTTTTT; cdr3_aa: CASSAQGDRNEKLFF
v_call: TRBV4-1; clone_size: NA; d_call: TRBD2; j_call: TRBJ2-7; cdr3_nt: TGCGCCAGCAGCCTGGGGACTAGCGGGAACGACGAGCAGTACTTC; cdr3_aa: CASSLGTSGNDEQYF
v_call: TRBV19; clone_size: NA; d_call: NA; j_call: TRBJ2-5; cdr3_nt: TGTGCCAGTAGTAAAACCAGGGGCCAAGAGACCCAGTACTTC; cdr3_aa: CASSKTRGQETQYF
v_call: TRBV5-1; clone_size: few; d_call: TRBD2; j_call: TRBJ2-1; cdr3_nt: TGCGCCAGCAGCTTGCGGCTAGCGGGGGAGAGCTCCTACAATGAGCAGTTCTTC; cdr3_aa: CASSLRLAGESSYNEQFF
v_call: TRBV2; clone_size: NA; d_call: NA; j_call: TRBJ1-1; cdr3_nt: TGTGCCAGCAGTGCCACCAGATACACTGAAGCTTTCTTT; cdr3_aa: CASSATRYTEAFF
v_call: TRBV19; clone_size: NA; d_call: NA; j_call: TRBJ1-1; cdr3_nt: TGTGCCAGTAGTATTCTAAGGGGCGGAATGAACACTGAAGCTTTCTTT; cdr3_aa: CASSILRGGMNTEAFF
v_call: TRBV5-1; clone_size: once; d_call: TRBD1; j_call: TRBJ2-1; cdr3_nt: TGCGCCAGCAGCCTCGGGACAGTCAATGAGCAGTTCTTC; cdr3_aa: CASSLGTVNEQFF
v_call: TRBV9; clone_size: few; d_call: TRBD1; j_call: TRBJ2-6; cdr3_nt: TGTGCCAGCAGCGTATTTTCCGACAGGGTCTCCGGGGCCAACGTCCTGACTTTC; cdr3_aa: CASSVFSDRVSGANVLTF
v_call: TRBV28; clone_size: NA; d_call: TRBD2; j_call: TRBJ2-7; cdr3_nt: TGTGCCAGCAGTTTTTCGACTAGCGCTTCGGAGCAGTACTTC; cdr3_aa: CASSFSTSASEQYF
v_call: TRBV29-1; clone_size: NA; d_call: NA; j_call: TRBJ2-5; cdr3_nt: TGCAGCGTTGAGGGTTCGGGGACCCAGTACTTC; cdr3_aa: CSVEGSGTQYF
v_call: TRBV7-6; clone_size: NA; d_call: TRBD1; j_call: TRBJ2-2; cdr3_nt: TGTGCCAGCAGCGCGTACAGGGGCGCGAACACCGGGGAGCTGTTTTTT; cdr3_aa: CASSAYRGANTGELFF
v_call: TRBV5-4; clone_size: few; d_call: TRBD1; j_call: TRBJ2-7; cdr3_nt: TGTGCCAGCAGCCCGCCCGGGACAGCGGATTTAGGCGAGCAGTACTTC; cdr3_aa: CASSPPGTADLGEQYF
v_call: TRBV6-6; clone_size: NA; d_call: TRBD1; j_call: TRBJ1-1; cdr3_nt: TGTGCCAGCAGTCCTGGGACAGGGGTTCTCTTT; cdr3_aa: CASSPGTGVLF
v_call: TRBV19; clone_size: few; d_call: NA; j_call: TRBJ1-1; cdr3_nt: TGTGCCAGTAGTATAGACGGAACAGGTACTCGTTTCTTT; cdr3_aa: CASSIDGTGTRFF
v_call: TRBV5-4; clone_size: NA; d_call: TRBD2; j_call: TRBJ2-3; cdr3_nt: TGTGCCAGCAGCTTTATCGGTTTTGTTCCGGGAGGTAGCACAGATACGCAGTATTTT; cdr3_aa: CASSFIGFVPGGSTDTQYF
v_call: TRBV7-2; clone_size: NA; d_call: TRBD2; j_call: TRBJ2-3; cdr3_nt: TGTGCCAGCAGCCACGCCGGGACTAGCGGGATGAGCACAGATACGCAGTATTTT; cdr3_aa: CASSHAGTSGMSTDTQYF
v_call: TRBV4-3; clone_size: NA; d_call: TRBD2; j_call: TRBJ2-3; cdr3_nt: TGCGCCAGCAGCCGCCTAGCGGGAGCTACAGATACGCAGTATTTT; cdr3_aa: CASSRLAGATDTQYF
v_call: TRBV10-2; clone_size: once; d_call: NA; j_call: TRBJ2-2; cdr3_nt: TGCGCCAGCAGTGAGGTACTAGCTAACACCGGGGAGCTGTTTTTT; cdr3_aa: CASSEVLANTGELFF
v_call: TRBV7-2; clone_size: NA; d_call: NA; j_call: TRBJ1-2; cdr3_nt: TGTGCCAGCAGCCCCCGCGGGGCGGGGGGCTACACCTTC; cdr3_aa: CASSPRGAGGYTF
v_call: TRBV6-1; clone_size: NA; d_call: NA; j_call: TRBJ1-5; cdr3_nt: TGTGCCAGCATCGGGTCGTATAGCAATCAGCCCCAGCATTTT; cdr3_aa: CASIGSYSNQPQHF
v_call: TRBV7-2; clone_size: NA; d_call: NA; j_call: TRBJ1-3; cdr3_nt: TGTGCCAGCAGCTTCGACAGTTACTCTGGAAACACCATATATTTT; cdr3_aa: CASSFDSYSGNTIYF
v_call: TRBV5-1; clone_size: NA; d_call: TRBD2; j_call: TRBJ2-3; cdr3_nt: TGCGCCAGCAGCTTGTCGGGGGGGAACACAGATACGCAGTATTTT; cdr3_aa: CASSLSGGNTDTQYF
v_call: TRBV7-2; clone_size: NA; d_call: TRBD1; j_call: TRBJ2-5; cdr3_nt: TGTGCCAGCAGCTTTCGAGGACAGGGCTACCTGGGGGAGACCCAGTACTTC; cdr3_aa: CASSFRGQGYLGETQYF
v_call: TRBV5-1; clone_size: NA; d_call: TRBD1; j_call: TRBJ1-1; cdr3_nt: TGCGCCAGCAGCCCACCTCTGTTAGGGGGCCAAGCTTTCTTT; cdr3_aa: CASSPPLLGGQAFF
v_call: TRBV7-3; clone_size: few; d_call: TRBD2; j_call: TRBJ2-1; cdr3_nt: TGTGCCAGCAGCCCCCTAGCGGGAGTCGGAAATGAGCAGTTCTTC; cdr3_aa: CASSPLAGVGNEQFF
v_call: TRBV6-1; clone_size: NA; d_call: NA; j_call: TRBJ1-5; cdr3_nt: TGTGCCAGCGAGGGCGGGGATTATAGCAATCAGCCCCAGCATTTT; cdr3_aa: CASEGGDYSNQPQHF
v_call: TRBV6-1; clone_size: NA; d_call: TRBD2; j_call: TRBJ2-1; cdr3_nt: TGTGCCAGCGGACCGGGACTAGCGGTCGGTGGCTTCTTC; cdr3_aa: CASGPGLAVGGFF
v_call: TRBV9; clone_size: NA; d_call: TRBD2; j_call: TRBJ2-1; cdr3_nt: TGTGCCAGCAGCGTCTCCGATCCAGCGGGAGGGGACAATGAGCAGTTCTTC; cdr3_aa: CASSVSDPAGGDNEQFF
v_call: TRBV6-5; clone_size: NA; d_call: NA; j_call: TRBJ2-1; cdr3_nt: TGTGCCAGCAGTTCTTCAGGGGGGCGGAATGAGCAGTTCTTC; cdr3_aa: CASSSSGGRNEQFF
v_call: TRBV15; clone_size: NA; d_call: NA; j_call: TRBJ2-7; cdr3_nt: TGTGCCACCAGCAGGAACAGGGAAAATGACGAGCAGTACTTC; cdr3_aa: CATSRNRENDEQYF
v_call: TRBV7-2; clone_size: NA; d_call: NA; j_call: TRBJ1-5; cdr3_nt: TGTGCCAGCAGCTTAGACAGGGCAAAGCCCCAGCATTTT; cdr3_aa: CASSLDRAKPQHF
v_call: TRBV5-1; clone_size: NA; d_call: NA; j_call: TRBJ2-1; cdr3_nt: TGCGCCAGCAGCCTAGAACCCAACAGGGATGAGCAGTTCTTC; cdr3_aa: CASSLEPNRDEQFF
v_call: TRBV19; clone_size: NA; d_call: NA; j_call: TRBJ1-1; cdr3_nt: TGTGCCAGTAGTATGAGTTCGAGGTTTAGCACTGAAGCTTTCTTT; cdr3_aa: CASSMSSRFSTEAFF
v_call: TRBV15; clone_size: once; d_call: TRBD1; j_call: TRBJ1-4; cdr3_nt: TGTGCCACCAGCAGAGACCGGACAGGGCTTTCTAATGAAAAACTGTTTTTT; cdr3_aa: CATSRDRTGLSNEKLFF
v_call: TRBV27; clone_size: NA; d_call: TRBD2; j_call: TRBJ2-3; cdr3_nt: TGTGCCAGCAGCTTAGTTCGACCTAGCGGGACAACTTCGGATACGCAGTATTTT; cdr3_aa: CASSLVRPSGTTSDTQYF
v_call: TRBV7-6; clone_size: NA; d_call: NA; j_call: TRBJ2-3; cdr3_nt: TGTGCCAGCAGCTTAGCAGGCGGGGTGAGCACAGATACGCAGTATTTT; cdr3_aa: CASSLAGGVSTDTQYF